The 31 T cell receptor beta chains given below trace back to one sample, sequenced in a study of OX40 agonist ivuxolimab in advanced cancers. Sequenced by immunoSEQ multiplex PCR; TCRdb stores in-frame clones only, minus some. The sample carries 65,000 to 85,000 clones, roughly 90% recorded once. The sequencing here drew on CD4+ or CD8+ T cells sorted from blood, taken in a trial of the OX40 agonist ivuxolimab. The receptors originated from an adult with an advanced solid tumor such as melanoma, head and neck, liver or kidney cancer.

The gene calls are TRBV27 and TRBJ2-1; 8 bases align to TRBD1. V lost 1 base to trimming and J lost 4 bases; unmatched junction nucleotides: 3. The CDR3 extends over 15 amino acids. CDR1 is MNHEY and CDR2 is SMNVEV in the germline V gene (reference sequence). The CDR3 reads CASSLYGTGYNEQFF. The CDR3 region has the DNA TGTGCCAGCAGTTTATACGGGACAGGTTACAATGAGCAGTTCTTC.

The chain employs TRBV5-6 and TRBJ2-3, with 11 bases fitting TRBD2. Trimming cost V 5 bases and J 7 bases; bases outside gene matches: 9. Germline loops: CDR1 SGHDT, CDR2 YYEEEE. This CDR3 comprises 15 residues. The CDR3 loop reads CASSFLAGGPYTQYF. The CDR3 coding sequence is TGTGCCAGCAGTTTTTTAGCGGGGGGGCCGTATACGCAGTATTTT.

J is TRBJ2-3 and V is TRBV5-6, with 7 bases identical to TRBD1. The CDR3 runs 16 residues. V lost 0 bases, J lost 5 bases, and 9 bases stayed unmatched. CDR1 and CDR2 from the germline V gene are SGHDT and YYEEEE. CDR3 nucleotides: TGTGCCAGCAGCTTGGACCCCGACAGGGCAGGAGATACGCAGTATTTT. Translation: CASSLDPDRAGDTQYF.

The J gene is TRBJ2-1, the V gene TRBV27, with 8 bases identical to TRBD1. V was pared by 5 bases and J by 7 bases, with 7 bases of the junction left unmatched. CDR3 length equals 14 residues. Germline CDR1 and CDR2: MNHEY and SMNVEV (reference sequence). CDR3 loop: CASSKGQVGNEQFF. Written as DNA, the CDR3 is TGTGCCAGCAGTAAGGGACAGGTAGGAAATGAGCAGTTCTTC.

The chain combines TRBV5-1 with TRBJ2-5, with D possibly matching TRBD1 (7 bases). Trimming stripped 4 bases from V and 5 bases from J, with 15 bases between. CDR1 and CDR2 (germline): SGHRS, YFSETQ. The CDR3 loop spans 14 amino acids. In DNA, the CDR3 is TGCGCCAGCAGCCCTGAGGGGGCGGGGGAGACCCAGTACTTC. It yields the protein CASSPEGAGETQYF.

J is TRBJ1-1 and V is TRBV5-6; D gene unclear. The ends were cut back, 2 bases at V and 7 bases at J, with 9 bases in the middle. The CDR3 spans 12 residues. Germline CDR1 is SGHDT and CDR2 is YYEEEE. CDR3 residues: CASSFSLSEAFF. CDR3 sequence (DNA): TGTGCCAGCAGCTTTTCACTGAGTGAAGCTTTCTTT.

The V gene is TRBV10-3, the J gene TRBJ2-7; D is possibly TRBD1 or TRBD2 (6 bases each). The CDR3 is 13 amino acids. Per germline, CDR1 ENHRY and CDR2 SYGVKD. The ends were cut back, 4 bases at V and 5 bases at J, with 12 bases in the middle. CDR3 region: CAISAGGRDEQYF. CDR3 in DNA: TGTGCCATCAGTGCTGGGGGGCGCGACGAGCAGTACTTC.

This chain uses TRBV2 with TRBJ2-5; tentatively, D is TRBD1 or TRBD2 (6 bases each). CDR1 and CDR2 from the germline V gene are SNHLY and FYNNEI. The CDR3 loop spans 14 amino acids. Trimming took off 5 bases at V and 5 bases at J, with 15 bases between the two ends. This chain's CDR3 is CASSPLSGAETQYF. The CDR3 DNA sequence: TGTGCCAGCAGTCCTTTATCGGGGGCGGAGACCCAGTACTTC.

The chain is built from TRBV5-1 and TRBJ2-1; D call uncertain. This CDR3 is built from 11 residues. The germline V gene encodes CDR1 SGHRS and CDR2 YFSETQ. Trimming left V 1 base short and J 14 bases short, with 10 bases between. The CDR3 region is CASSLIRVKFF. The CDR3 coding sequence is TGCGCCAGCAGCTTGATAAGGGTGAAGTTCTTC.

The chain recombines TRBV19 with TRBJ2-6, with D perhaps TRBD1 (6 bases). The V end was cut by 5 bases, the J end by 0 bases, with 17 bases between. CDR1 is LNHDA and CDR2 is SQIVND in the germline V gene (reference sequence). This CDR3 is 18 amino acids long. The CDR3 DNA reads as TGTGCCAGTAGTCCAGCCGGGACACCCTTCTCTGGGGCCAACGTCCTGACTTTC. Amino acids: CASSPAGTPFSGANVLTF.

This clone has just a few counts. The chain joins TRBV28 to TRBJ2-3; D may be TRBD1 (6 bases). CDR3 length: 15 residues. Germline V CDR1 and CDR2: MDHEN, SYDVKM. The V end was cut by 0 bases, the J end by 2 bases, with 9 bases between. The DNA of the CDR3 is TGTGCCAGCAGTTTATGGACAGGTACCACAGATACGCAGTATTTT. It specifies CASSLWTGTTDTQYF.

This clone appeared a single time. This chain links TRBV9 with TRBJ2-3, with D perhaps TRBD2 (5 bases). Trimming pared 2 bases from V and 0 bases from J, leaving 7 bases between. This CDR3 contains 14 residues. The germline V gene encodes CDR1 SGDLS and CDR2 YYNGEE. CDR3 region: CASSVGESTDTQYF. In DNA form, the CDR3 reads TGTGCCAGCAGCGTGGGAGAGAGCACAGATACGCAGTATTTT.

V usage is TRBV14 and J usage is TRBJ2-4; 8 nucleotides line up with TRBD1. The V segment lost 0 bases and the J segment 2 bases; nucleotides outside the gene matches: 6. This CDR3 comprises 17 residues. Germline CDR1 is SGHDN and CDR2 is FVKESK. DNA for the CDR3: TGTGCCAGCAGCCAAGATTGGGCAGGGGGCACCAAAAACATTCAGTACTTC. This gives the protein CASSQDWAGGTKNIQYF.

This chain joins TRBV5-6 and TRBJ1-5; a possible D gene is TRBD1 (6 bases). The CDR3 length is 14 residues. Germline lookup yields CDR1 SGHDT and CDR2 YYEEEE. V lost 2 bases and J lost 6, with 12 bases in between. CDR3 sequence (DNA): TGTGCCAGCAGCTTCGGACAGATAGTTCAGCCCCAGCATTTT. Translation: CASSFGQIVQPQHF.

The chain employs TRBV18 and TRBJ2-7; a weak D match, TRBD2 (5 bases). Germline assignment: CDR1 KGHSH and CDR2 LQKENI. This CDR3 is 14 amino acids long. The V gene lost 0 bases and the J gene lost 6 bases, with 12 bases spanning the gap. The CDR3 bases are TGTGCCAGCTCACCACCTCCGGCGGGTGGCGAGCAGTACTTC. This translates into CASSPPPAGGEQYF.

The chain is built from TRBV4-1 and TRBJ2-3, with D unclear. The CDR3 is 17 residues long. Germline values: CDR1 MGHRA, CDR2 YSYEKL. Trimming stripped 2 bases from V and 4 bases from J, with 19 bases between. CDR3 protein: CASSQPPRTPGPDTQYF. In DNA form, the CDR3 reads TGCGCCAGCAGCCAACCTCCCCGGACCCCGGGCCCAGATACGCAGTATTTT.

The gene calls are TRBV5-6 and TRBJ1-4; no clear D. The germline V gene has CDR1 SGHDT and CDR2 YYEEEE. V was shortened by 7 bases and J by 0 bases, with 16 bases between the two germline ends. CDR3 length: 16 residues. CDR3 in amino acids: CASSRWSHATNEKLFF. Written as DNA, the CDR3 is TGTGCCAGCTCCCGTTGGTCGCACGCAACTAATGAAAAACTGTTTTTT.

V and J are TRBV2 and TRBJ2-3; TRBD2 might be the D (5 bases). CDR3 length: 12 residues. Germline assignment: CDR1 SNHLY and CDR2 FYNNEI. The V end lost 6 bases, the J end lost 5 bases, and 9 bases lay between the germline ends. CDR3 sequence: CASSPEGDTQYF. CDR3 in DNA: TGTGCCAGCAGCCCTGAGGGAGATACGCAGTATTTT.

The chain links TRBV4-1 to TRBJ2-7; D might be TRBD1 or TRBD2, each matching 5 bases. Trimming stripped 6 bases from V and 3 bases from J, with 18 bases between. This CDR3 comprises 15 residues. The germline gives CDR1 MGHRA, CDR2 YSYEKL. CDR3 DNA sequence: TGCGCCAGCAGACTCTCTCTGGGGGAGAGCTACGAGCAGTACTTC. Translated: CASRLSLGESYEQYF.

The rearrangement joins TRBV9 to TRBJ1-4; weak D call: TRBD1 (6 bases). The CDR3 spans 17 residues. The V gene lost 2 bases and the J gene lost 7 bases, with 21 bases spanning the gap. CDR1 and CDR2 from the germline V gene are SGDLS and YYNGEE. CDR3 protein: CASSVGGGGSSGEKLFF. The CDR3 bases are TGTGCCAGCAGCGTGGGGGGAGGGGGTTCATCTGGTGAAAAACTGTTTTTT.

The chain has TRBV7-9 and TRBJ1-1; the D gene is possibly TRBD1 (6 bases). Germline CDR1 is SEHNR and CDR2 is FQNEAQ (reference sequence). This CDR3 has 14 amino acids. V lost 3 bases and J lost 3, with 11 bases in between. CDR3 bases: TGTGCCAGCAGCTTTGGGGGCGGTTACACTGAAGCTTTCTTT. Its translation is CASSFGGGYTEAFF.

This clone was observed a few times. V usage is TRBV28 and J usage is TRBJ1-2; D unresolved. V was trimmed by 6 bases and J by 3 bases, leaving 11 bases between them. CDR1 is MDHEN and CDR2 is SYDVKM in the germline V gene. The CDR3 has 13 amino acids. The CDR3 coding sequence is TGTGCCAGCAGCACAACGACGGACTATGGCTACACCTTC. Amino acids: CASSTTTDYGYTF.

The chain has TRBV18 and TRBJ1-5, with D unresolved. V was cut by 2 bases and J by 5 bases, with 10 bases left in between. CDR1 is KGHSH, CDR2 LQKENI, per germline. The CDR3 is 14 amino acids. The CDR3 region is CASSPTAADQPQHF. The CDR3 DNA reads TGTGCCAGCTCACCAACCGCAGCAGATCAGCCCCAGCATTTT.

Written as DNA, the CDR3 is TGTGCCAGCAGGCGGACAGGTCAAGATACGCAGTATTTT. Translation gives CASRRTGQDTQYF. The chain combines TRBV6-5 with TRBJ2-3, with TRBD1 matching over 7 bases. J was trimmed by 5 bases and V by 6 bases; bases with no gene match: 5. This CDR3 has 13 amino acids. Germline assignment: CDR1 MNHEY and CDR2 SVGAGI.

The rearrangement uses TRBV29-1 and TRBJ1-2; D unresolved. Germline CDR1 reads SQVTM; CDR2 reads ANQGSEA. The V end was cut by 0 bases, the J end by 5 bases, with 10 bases between. The CDR3 is made up of 13 amino acids. The CDR3 region has the DNA TGCAGCGTTGAAGATCAGACCGAGTATGGCTACACCTTC. Translating gives CSVEDQTEYGYTF.

This clone was detected only once. This rearrangement joins TRBV5-1 to TRBJ2-1; 10 bases fit TRBD1. The CDR3 extends over 15 amino acids. Germline trimming cut 3 bases from V and 2 bases from J; bases unmatched to any gene: 2. Germline V gene data show CDR1 as SGHRS and CDR2 as YFSETQ. The CDR3 nucleotides are TGCGCCAGCAGCTCCGGACAGGGGGCCTACAATGAGCAGTTCTTC. Translating gives CASSSGQGAYNEQFF.

This clone has a handful of counts. The chain links TRBV2 to TRBJ1-6; unclear D gene. V shed 4 bases and J shed 0 bases, with 13 bases lying between them. The germline gives CDR1 SNHLY, CDR2 FYNNEI. The CDR3 runs 17 residues. CDR3 sequence (DNA): TGTGCCAGCAGTGTGAGGCAGGTCAGCTCCTATAATTCACCCCTCCACTTT. The encoded protein is CASSVRQVSSYNSPLHF.

The V gene is TRBV27, the J gene TRBJ1-5, with 7 bases identical to TRBD1. This CDR3 region has 17 residues. Trimming cost V 5 bases and J 0 bases; bases outside gene matches: 10. Germline V lookup: CDR1 MNHEY, CDR2 SMNVEV (reference sequence). Written as DNA, the CDR3 is TGTGCCAGCAGTCCTGGGACAGACCCCTATAGCAATCAGCCCCAGCATTTT. It specifies CASSPGTDPYSNQPQHF.

This clone was observed once. V is TRBV5-1 and J is TRBJ1-2, with no clear D. The V end was cut by 0 bases, the J end by 8 bases, with 11 bases between. The CDR3 runs to 13 residues. CDR1 SGHRS and CDR2 YFSETQ come from the germline V gene. The CDR3 DNA sequence: TGCGCCAGCAGCTTGGTGGAGGGAAGAGGCTACACCTTC. Its translation is CASSLVEGRGYTF.

This clone is termed medium-sized (0.01 to 0.1%). V gene TRBV7-9 combines with J gene TRBJ2-1, with TRBD1 identical over 11 bases. V shed 4 bases, J shed 5 bases, and the junction held 4 bases outside the gene matches. Germline V lookup: CDR1 SEHNR, CDR2 FQNEAQ (reference sequence). This CDR3 region has 15 residues. CDR3 nucleotide sequence: TGTGCCAGCAGCTCCTGGGACAGGGGGAACAATGAGCAGTTCTTC. It yields the protein CASSSWDRGNNEQFF.

The chain combines TRBV5-4 with TRBJ2-5, with D unresolved. The CDR3 is 12 amino acids. Germline values: CDR1 SGHNT, CDR2 YYREEE (reference sequence). V was clipped by 2 bases and J by 4 bases, with 6 bases between them. CDR3 DNA sequence: TGTGCCAGCAGCTTTTACCGAGAGACCCAGTACTTC. Translation gives CASSFYRETQYF. Based on the CDR3 plus reference TRBV5-4 and TRBJ2-5, the full variable domain is ETGVTQSPTHLIKTRGQQVTLRCSSQSGHNTVSWYQQALGQGPQFIFQYYREEENGRGNFPPRFSGLQFPNYSSELNVNALELDDSALYLCASSFYRETQYFGPGTRLLVL.